The clone carrying this T cell receptor beta chain was recorded at least ten times. The target antigen is unknown. Unique molecular identifiers featured in how the TCRbeta library was prepared. TCRdb reprocessed the PCR reads via MiXCR and lists one record per CDR3 protein. The sample has tens of thousands of distinct CDR3 sequences; around 8.8% are singletons. This sample is part of a study of T-cell reconstitution after alpha-beta-depleted transplantation in children. Study outcomes and limitations: At one year after transplant, newly produced T cells mostly accounted for T-cell counts and diversity. Day-60 TCRbeta diversity that was high in some patients was derived from surviving recipient T cells and thymic progenitors. Several hundred expanded graft clones reportedly were the source of alpha-beta T cells about two months after transplant.

CDR3 length: 15 amino acids. V gave up 7 bases and J gave up 6 bases; unmatched junction bases: 10. The source material was PBMCs, mostly from graft donor cells, sampled 60 days after TCRalphabeta/CD19-depleted stem cell transplant. The gene calls are TRBV12-3 or TRBV12-4 and TRBJ1-1; 11 nucleotides align to TRBD1. The sequence was collected from a male patient aged 2-15 years who had a stem cell transplant for chronic granulomatous disease, so the T cells may come from the graft donor. CDR3 in amino acids: CASNPGQGDLPEAFF. The DNA of the CDR3 is TGTGCCAGCAACCCGGGACAGGGGGATCTCCCTGAAGCTTTCTTT.